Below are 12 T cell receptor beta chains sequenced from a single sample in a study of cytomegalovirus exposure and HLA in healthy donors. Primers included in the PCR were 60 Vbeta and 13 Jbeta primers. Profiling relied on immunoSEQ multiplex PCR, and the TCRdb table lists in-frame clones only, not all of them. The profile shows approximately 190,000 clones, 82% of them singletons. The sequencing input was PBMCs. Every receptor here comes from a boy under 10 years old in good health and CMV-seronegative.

CDR3 nucleotides: TGTGCCAGCAGCTCCACCAGAGAGGGCCCTAACTATGGCTACACCTTC. The encoded protein is CASSSTREGPNYGYTF. The chain couples TRBV7-9 to TRBJ1-2; D unclear. The CDR3 runs to 16 residues. Germline V CDR1 and CDR2: SEHNR, FQNEAQ (reference sequence). Trimming removed 4 bases from V and 0 bases from J, with 15 bases in between.

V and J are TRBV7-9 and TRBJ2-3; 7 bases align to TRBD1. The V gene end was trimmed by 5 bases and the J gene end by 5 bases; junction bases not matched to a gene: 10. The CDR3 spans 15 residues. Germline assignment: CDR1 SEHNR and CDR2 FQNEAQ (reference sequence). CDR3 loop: CASSVRQGLGDTQYF. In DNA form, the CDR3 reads TGTGCCAGCAGCGTAAGACAGGGTCTGGGAGATACGCAGTATTTT.

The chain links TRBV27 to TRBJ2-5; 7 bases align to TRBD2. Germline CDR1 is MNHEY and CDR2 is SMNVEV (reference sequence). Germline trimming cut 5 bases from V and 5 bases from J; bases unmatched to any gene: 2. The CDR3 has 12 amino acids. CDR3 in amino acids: CASSAGGETQYF. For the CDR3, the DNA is TGTGCCAGCAGTGCCGGGGGGGAGACCCAGTACTTC.

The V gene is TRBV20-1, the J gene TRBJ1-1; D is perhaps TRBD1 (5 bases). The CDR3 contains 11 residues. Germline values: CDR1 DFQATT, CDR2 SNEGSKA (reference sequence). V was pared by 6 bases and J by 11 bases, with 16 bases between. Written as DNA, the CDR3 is TGCAGTGCAAGGAAGCAGGGTAATGCTTTCTTT. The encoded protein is CSARKQGNAFF.

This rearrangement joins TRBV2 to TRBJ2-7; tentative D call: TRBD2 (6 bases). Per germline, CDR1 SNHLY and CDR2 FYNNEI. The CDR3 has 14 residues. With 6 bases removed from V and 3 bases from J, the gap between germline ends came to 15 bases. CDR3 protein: CASREGRGLYEQYF. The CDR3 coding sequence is TGTGCCAGCAGGGAGGGGCGGGGTCTCTACGAGCAGTACTTC.

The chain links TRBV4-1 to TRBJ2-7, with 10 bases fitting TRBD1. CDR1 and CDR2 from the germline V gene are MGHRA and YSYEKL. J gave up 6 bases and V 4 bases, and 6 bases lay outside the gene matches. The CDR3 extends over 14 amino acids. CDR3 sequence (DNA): TGCGCCAGCAGCCCAAAGGGACAGGGGCCCGAGCAGTACTTC. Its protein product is CASSPKGQGPEQYF.

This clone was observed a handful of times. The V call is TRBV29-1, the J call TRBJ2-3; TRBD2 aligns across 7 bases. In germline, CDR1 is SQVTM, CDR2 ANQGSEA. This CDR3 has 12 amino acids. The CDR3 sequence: CTTGGPGDTQYF. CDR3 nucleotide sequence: TGCACCACGGGGGGACCGGGAGATACGCAGTATTTT.

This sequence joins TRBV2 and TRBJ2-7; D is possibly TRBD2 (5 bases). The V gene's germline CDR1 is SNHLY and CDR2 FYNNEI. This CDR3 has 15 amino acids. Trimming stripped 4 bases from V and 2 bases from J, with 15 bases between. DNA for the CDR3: TGTGCCAGCAGTGGAGCCTCAGGAGGCCCCTACGAGCAGTACTTC. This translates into CASSGASGGPYEQYF. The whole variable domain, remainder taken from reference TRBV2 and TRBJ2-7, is EPEVTQTPSHQVTQMGQEVILRCVPISNHLYFYWYRQILGQKVEFLVSFYNNEISEKSEIFDDQFSVERPDGSNFTLKIRSTKLEDSAMYFCASSGASGGPYEQYFGPGTRLTVT.

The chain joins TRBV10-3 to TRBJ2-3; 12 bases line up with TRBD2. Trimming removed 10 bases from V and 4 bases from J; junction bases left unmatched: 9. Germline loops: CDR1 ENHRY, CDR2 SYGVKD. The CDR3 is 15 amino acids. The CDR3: CANKPSGGAADTQYF. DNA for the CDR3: TGTGCCAACAAACCTAGCGGGGGGGCGGCAGATACGCAGTATTTT.

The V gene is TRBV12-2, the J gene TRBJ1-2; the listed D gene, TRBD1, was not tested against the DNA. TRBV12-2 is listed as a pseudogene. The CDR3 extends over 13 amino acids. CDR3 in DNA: TGTGCAAGGCACAGGGGTTTCAAATATGGCTACACCTTC. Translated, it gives CARHRGFKYGYTF.

CDR3 protein: CASSQDINTGELFF. In nucleotides, the CDR3 is TGTGCCAGCAGCCAAGATATCAACACCGGGGAGCTGTTTTTT. The V call is TRBV4-2, the J call TRBJ2-2; D is ambiguous. The CDR3 sequence is 14 residues long. The germline V gene encodes CDR1 LGHNA and CDR2 YNFKEQ. Trimming removed 0 bases at V and 2 bases at J, with 4 bases between.

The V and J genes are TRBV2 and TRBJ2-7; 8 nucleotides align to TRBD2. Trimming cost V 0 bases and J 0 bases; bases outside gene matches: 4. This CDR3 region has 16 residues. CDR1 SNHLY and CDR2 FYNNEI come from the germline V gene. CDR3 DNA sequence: TGTGCCAGCAGTGAAGCATTAGCGGGGATCTCCTACGAGCAGTACTTC. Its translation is CASSEALAGISYEQYF.